The 14 T cell receptor beta chains below all came from one sample that was sequenced in a study of blood T cell repertoires in COVID-19. Assay used: immunoSEQ multiplex PCR; TCRdb lists only in-frame clones, some missing. The repertoire holds 300,000 to 450,000 clones, more than 75% seen once, with approximately 2.9% in the top ten. The sequencing sample was made of peripheral blood. These receptors were collected from a human donor in a cohort sampled during active COVID-19.

This clone has a handful of counts. This same CDR3 is encoded by further DNA sequences in the sample. This chain connects TRBV9 to TRBJ2-5; D gene unclear. V shed 0 bases and J shed 1 base, with 10 bases lying between them. The CDR3 runs to 15 residues. The germline gives CDR1 SGDLS, CDR2 YYNGEE. CDR3 in DNA: TGTGCCAGCAGCGTAGCCCCAGATTCCCAAGAGACCCAGTACTTC. Amino acids: CASSVAPDSQETQYF.

The rearrangement joins TRBV7-8 to TRBJ1-2; 8 positions agree with TRBD1. CDR3 length: 17 residues. V shed 2 bases and J 8 bases; nucleotides not matched to a gene: 16. The V gene's germline CDR1 is SGHVS and CDR2 FQNEAQ. The CDR3 reads CASSLQGARDAVSGYTF. CDR3 DNA: TGTGCCAGCAGCTTACAGGGGGCTCGGGATGCAGTCAGCGGCTACACCTTC.

The chain uses TRBV5-5 and TRBJ2-5; 7 bases are shared with TRBD1. The J segment lost 4 bases and the V segment lost 4 bases, leaving 7 bases of the junction unmatched. CDR1 is SGHKS, CDR2 YYEKEE, per germline (reference sequence). This CDR3 is built from 14 residues. The CDR3 DNA reads TGTGCCAGCAGCGCCAGACAGGGCGGAGAGACCCAGTACTTC. As protein: CASSARQGGETQYF.

This chain uses TRBV19 with TRBJ2-2, with D possibly TRBD2 on 6 matching bases. The CDR3 has 14 residues. V was shortened by 5 bases and J by 4 bases, with 11 bases between the two germline ends. Germline V gene lookup returns CDR1 LNHDA and CDR2 SQIVND (reference sequence). The CDR3 DNA reads TGTGCCAGTAGTTTTCGGGGGTCCACCGGGGAGCTGTTTTTT. Translating gives CASSFRGSTGELFF.

The chain carries TRBV6-2 or TRBV6-3 and TRBJ2-2, with a possible D match to TRBD1 (5 bases). Trimming removed 6 bases at V and 0 bases at J, with 14 bases between. Germline lookup yields CDR1 MNHEY and CDR2 SVGEGT. The length of the CDR3 is 16 residues. The DNA of the CDR3 is TGTGCCAGCAGCCGCACCACAGGAGCGAACACCGGGGAGCTGTTTTTT. It encodes CASSRTTGANTGELFF.

This rearrangement joins TRBV27 to TRBJ2-5; the D gene is possibly TRBD2 (6 bases). Trimming stripped 2 bases from V and 2 bases from J, with 12 bases between. Per the germline V gene, CDR1 is MNHEY and CDR2 is SMNVEV (reference sequence). The CDR3 totals 15 residues. The CDR3 protein is CASSLGGRDQETQYF. In DNA, the CDR3 is TGTGCCAGCAGTTTAGGAGGGAGAGATCAAGAGACCCAGTACTTC.

The chain links TRBV19 to TRBJ1-5; 10 bases align to TRBD1. V lost 3 bases, J lost 6 bases, and 8 bases stayed unmatched. In germline, CDR1 is LNHDA, CDR2 SQIVND (reference sequence). The CDR3 is 16 amino acids. As DNA, the CDR3 is TGTGCCAGTAGTATGGGGGTCCGGGACAGGGGTCAGCCCCAGCATTTT. It codes for CASSMGVRDRGQPQHF.

The chain joins TRBV13 to TRBJ2-7; TRBD2 aligns across 7 bases. The CDR3 runs 16 residues. The junction had 8 bases not matched to a gene; V was cut back by 3 bases and J by 0 bases. Per the germline V gene, CDR1 is PRHDT and CDR2 is FYEKMQ (reference sequence). CDR3 sequence reads: CASSFKKAGSSYEQYF. CDR3 sequence (DNA): TGTGCCAGCAGCTTTAAGAAAGCGGGGAGCTCCTACGAGCAGTACTTC.

J is TRBJ1-2 and V is TRBV19, with D hard to call. V lost 5 bases, J lost 8 bases, and 27 bases lay in between. This CDR3 is 17 amino acids long. CDR1 is LNHDA, CDR2 SQIVND, per germline (reference sequence). CDR3 sequence: CASSGSSGRGLSYGYTF. As DNA, the CDR3 is TGTGCCAGTAGTGGAAGTAGTGGGAGAGGACTATCGTACGGCTACACCTTC.

Only a few counts were recorded for this clone. This sequence joins TRBV2 and TRBJ1-4; D is ambiguous. This CDR3 spans 15 amino acids. Deletions cut 7 bases from V and 8 bases from J, with 20 bases between. Germline values: CDR1 SNHLY, CDR2 FYNNEI. In nucleotides, the CDR3 is TGTGCCAGCAAAATTGGGCCCTCGGAAGGCGAAAAACTGTTTTTT. It encodes CASKIGPSEGEKLFF.

Remarks on this clone: The sample contains more than one DNA sequence encoding this CDR3. In nucleotides, the CDR3 is TGTGCCTGGAGTCCACGGGAGACCCAGTACTTC. It codes for CAWSPRETQYF. The rearrangement uses TRBV30 and TRBJ2-5; D remains unclear. The germline V and J ends were trimmed by 2 bases and 5 bases, with 6 bases remaining between them. The CDR3 contains 11 residues. Germline values: CDR1 GTSNPN, CDR2 SVGIG (reference sequence).

The chain carries TRBV5-5 and TRBJ2-3, with D possibly being TRBD2 (5 bases). The CDR3 totals 18 residues. Per the germline V gene, CDR1 is SGHKS and CDR2 is YYEKEE (reference sequence). Trimming shortened V by 4 bases and J by 0 bases, and 21 bases separated the two germline ends. The CDR3 region has the DNA TGTGCCAGCAGCACCCCCATGTGGGCGGGCCCTAGCACAGATACGCAGTATTTT. Amino acid sequence: CASSTPMWAGPSTDTQYF.

This chain uses TRBV24-1 with TRBJ2-3; 9 bases line up with TRBD2. Germline V gene sequence: CDR1 KGHDR, CDR2 SFDVKD. The CDR3 is made up of 15 amino acids. The J segment lost 1 base and the V segment lost 5 bases, leaving 3 bases of the junction unmatched. CDR3 DNA sequence: TGTGCCACCAGTGGGACTAGCGACGGCACAGATACGCAGTATTTT. Translated: CATSGTSDGTDTQYF.

The V gene is TRBV4-1, the J gene TRBJ2-1, with 11 positions matching TRBD2. CDR3 length equals 17 residues. Trimming removed 4 bases from V and 4 bases from J; junction bases left unmatched: 9. Germline loops: CDR1 MGHRA, CDR2 YSYEKL. CDR3 DNA: TGCGCCAGCAGCCGAAGCCTACTAGCGGGGGAGTACAATGAGCAGTTCTTC. Translation gives CASSRSLLAGEYNEQFF.